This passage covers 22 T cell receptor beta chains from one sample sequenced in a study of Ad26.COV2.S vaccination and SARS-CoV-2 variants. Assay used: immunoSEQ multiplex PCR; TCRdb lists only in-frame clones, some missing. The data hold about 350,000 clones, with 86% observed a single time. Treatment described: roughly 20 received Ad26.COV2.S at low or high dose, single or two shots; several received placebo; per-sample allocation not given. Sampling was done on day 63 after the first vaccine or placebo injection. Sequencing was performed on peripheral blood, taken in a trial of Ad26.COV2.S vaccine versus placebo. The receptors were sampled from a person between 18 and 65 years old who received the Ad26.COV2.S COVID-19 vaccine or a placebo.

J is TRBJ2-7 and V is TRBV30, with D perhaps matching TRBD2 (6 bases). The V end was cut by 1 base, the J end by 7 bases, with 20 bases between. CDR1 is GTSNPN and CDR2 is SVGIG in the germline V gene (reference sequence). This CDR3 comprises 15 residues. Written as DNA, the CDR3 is TGTGCCTGGAGTGCCCTAGAGGCGGGACGGGGGGAGCAGTACTTC. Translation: CAWSALEAGRGEQYF. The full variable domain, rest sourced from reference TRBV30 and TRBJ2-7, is SQTIHQWPATLVQPVGSPLSLECTVEGTSNPNLYWYRQAAGRGLQLLFYSVGIGQISSEVPQNLSASRPQDRQFILSSKKLLLSDSGFYLCAWSALEAGRGEQYFGPGTRLTVT.

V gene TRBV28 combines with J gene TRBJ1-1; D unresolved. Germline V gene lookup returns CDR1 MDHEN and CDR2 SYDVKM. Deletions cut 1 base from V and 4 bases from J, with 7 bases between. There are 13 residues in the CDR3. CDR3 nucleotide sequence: TGTGCCAGCAGTTTATCCGATGGCACTGAAGCTTTCTTT. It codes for CASSLSDGTEAFF. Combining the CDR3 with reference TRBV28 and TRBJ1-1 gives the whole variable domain DVKVTQSSRYLVKRTGEKVFLECVQDMDHENMFWYRQDPGLGLRLIYFSYDVKMKEKGDIPEGYSVSREKKERFSLILESASTNQTSMYLCASSLSDGTEAFFGQGTRLTVV.

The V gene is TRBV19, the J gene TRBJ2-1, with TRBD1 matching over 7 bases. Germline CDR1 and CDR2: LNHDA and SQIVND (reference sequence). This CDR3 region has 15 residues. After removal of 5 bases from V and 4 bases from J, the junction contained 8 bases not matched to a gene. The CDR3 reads CASSPIQTGYNEQFF. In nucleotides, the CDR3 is TGTGCCAGTAGTCCGATACAGACAGGGTACAATGAGCAGTTCTTC.

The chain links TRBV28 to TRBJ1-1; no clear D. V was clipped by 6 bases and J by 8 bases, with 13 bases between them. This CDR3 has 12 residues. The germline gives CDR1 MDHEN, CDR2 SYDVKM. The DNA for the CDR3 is TGTGCCAGCAGGGGTGGACCTACCGAAGCTTTCTTT. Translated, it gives CASRGGPTEAFF. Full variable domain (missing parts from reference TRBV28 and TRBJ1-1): DVKVTQSSRYLVKRTGEKVFLECVQDMDHENMFWYRQDPGLGLRLIYFSYDVKMKEKGDIPEGYSVSREKKERFSLILESASTNQTSMYLCASRGGPTEAFFGQGTRLTVV.

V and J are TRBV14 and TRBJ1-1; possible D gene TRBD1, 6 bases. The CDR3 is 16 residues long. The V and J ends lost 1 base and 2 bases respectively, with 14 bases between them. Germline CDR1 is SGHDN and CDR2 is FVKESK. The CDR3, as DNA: TGTGCCAGCAGCCAAGGGATACGACAGGTCAACACTGAAGCTTTCTTT. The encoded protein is CASSQGIRQVNTEAFF.

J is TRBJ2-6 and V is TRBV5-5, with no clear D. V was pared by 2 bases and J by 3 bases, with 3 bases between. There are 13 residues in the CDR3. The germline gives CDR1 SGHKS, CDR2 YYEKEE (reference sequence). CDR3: CASSFGGANVLTF. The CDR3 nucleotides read TGTGCCAGCAGCTTCGGTGGGGCCAACGTCCTGACTTTC.

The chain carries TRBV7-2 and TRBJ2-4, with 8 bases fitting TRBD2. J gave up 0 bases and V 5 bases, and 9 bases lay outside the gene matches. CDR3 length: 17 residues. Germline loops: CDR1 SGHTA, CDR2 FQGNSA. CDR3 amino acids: CASSPSRGGLAKNIQYF. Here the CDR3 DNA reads TGTGCCAGCAGCCCGTCCCGGGGGGGGTTAGCCAAAAACATTCAGTACTTC.

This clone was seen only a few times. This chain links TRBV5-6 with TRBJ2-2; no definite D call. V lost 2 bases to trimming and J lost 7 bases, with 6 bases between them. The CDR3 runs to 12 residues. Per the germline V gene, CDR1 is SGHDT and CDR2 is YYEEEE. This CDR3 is CASSFGGGELFF. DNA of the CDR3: TGTGCCAGCAGCTTTGGCGGCGGGGAGCTGTTTTTT. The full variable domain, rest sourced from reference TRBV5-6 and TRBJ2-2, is DAGVTQSPTHLIKTRGQQVTLRCSPKSGHDTVSWYQQALGQGPQFIFQYYEEEERQRGNFPDRFSGHQFPNYSSELNVNALLLGDSALYLCASSFGGGELFFGEGSRLTVL.

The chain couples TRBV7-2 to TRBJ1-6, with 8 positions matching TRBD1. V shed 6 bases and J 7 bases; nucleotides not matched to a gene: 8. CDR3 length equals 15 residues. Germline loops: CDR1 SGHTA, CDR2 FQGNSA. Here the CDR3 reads CASRSTGAQNSPLHF. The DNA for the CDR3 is TGTGCCAGCAGGTCGACAGGGGCGCAGAATTCACCCCTCCACTTT.

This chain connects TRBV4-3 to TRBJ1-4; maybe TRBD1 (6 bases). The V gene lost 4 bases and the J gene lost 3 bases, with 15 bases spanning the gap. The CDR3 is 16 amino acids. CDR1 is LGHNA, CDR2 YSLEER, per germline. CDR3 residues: CASSLNGQYPNEKLFF. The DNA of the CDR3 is TGCGCCAGCAGCCTAAACGGACAGTACCCTAATGAAAAACTGTTTTTT.

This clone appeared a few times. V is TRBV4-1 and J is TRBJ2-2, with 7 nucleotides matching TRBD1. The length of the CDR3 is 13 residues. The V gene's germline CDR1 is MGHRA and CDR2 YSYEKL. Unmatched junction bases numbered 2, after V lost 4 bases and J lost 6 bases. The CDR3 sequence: CASSLQGPGELFF. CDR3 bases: TGCGCCAGCAGCCTACAGGGGCCCGGGGAGCTGTTTTTT.

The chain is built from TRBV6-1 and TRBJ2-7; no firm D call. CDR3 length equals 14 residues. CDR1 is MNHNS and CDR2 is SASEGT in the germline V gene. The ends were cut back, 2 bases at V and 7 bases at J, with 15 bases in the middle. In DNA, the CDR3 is TGTGCCAGCAGTGAACCCGATGAAGAATGGGAGCAGTACTTC. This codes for CASSEPDEEWEQYF.

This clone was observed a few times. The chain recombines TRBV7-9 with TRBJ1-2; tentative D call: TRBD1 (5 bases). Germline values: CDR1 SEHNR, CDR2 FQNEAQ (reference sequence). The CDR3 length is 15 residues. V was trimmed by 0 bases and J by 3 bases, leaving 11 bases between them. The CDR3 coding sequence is TGTGCCAGCAGCTTAGCGTCGGCGGGGGACTATGGCTACACCTTC. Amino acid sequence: CASSLASAGDYGYTF.

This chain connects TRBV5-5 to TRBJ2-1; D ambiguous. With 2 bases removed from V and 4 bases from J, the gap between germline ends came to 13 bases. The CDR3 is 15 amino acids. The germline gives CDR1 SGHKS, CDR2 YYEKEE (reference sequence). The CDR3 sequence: CASSLGPVRYNEQFF. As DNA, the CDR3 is TGTGCCAGCAGCTTAGGTCCGGTTCGGTACAATGAGCAGTTCTTC.

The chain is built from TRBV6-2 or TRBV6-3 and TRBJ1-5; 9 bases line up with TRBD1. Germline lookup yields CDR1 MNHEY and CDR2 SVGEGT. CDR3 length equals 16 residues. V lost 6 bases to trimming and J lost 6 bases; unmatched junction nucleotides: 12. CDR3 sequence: CASSTDRGELGQPQHF. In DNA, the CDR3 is TGTGCCAGCAGCACGGACAGGGGAGAGTTGGGTCAGCCCCAGCATTTT.

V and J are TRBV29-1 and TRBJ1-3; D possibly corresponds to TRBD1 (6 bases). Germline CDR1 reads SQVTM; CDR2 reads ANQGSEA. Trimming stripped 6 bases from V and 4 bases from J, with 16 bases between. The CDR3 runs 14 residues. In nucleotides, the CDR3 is TGCAGCGTCCGGGAAGGGGGGTCCGGAAACACCATATATTTT. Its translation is CSVREGGSGNTIYF.

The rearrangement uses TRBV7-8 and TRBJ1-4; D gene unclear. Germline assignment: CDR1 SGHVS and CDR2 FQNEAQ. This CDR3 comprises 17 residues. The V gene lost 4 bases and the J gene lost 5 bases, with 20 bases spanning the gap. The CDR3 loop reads CASSYLTRHSGNEKLFF. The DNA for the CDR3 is TGTGCCAGCAGCTACCTAACCCGACACAGTGGGAATGAAAAACTGTTTTTT.

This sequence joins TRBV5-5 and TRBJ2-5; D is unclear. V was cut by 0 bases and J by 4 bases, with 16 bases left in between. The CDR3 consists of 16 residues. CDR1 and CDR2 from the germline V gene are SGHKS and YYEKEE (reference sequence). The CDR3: CASSLGDHDLGETQYF. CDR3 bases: TGTGCCAGCAGCTTGGGGGATCACGACCTTGGAGAGACCCAGTACTTC.

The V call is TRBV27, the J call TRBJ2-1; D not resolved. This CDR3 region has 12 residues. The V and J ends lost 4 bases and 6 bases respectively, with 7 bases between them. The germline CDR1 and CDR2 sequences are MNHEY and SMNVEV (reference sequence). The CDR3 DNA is TGTGCCAGCAGTTCATTTCTCAATGAGCAGTTCTTC. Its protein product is CASSSFLNEQFF.

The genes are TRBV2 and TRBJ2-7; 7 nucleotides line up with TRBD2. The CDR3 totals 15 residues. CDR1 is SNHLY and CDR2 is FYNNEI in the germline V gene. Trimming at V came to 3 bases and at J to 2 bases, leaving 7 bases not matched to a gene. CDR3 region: CASSELTSSPYEQYF. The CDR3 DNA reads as TGTGCCAGCAGTGAGTTGACTAGCAGCCCCTACGAGCAGTACTTC.

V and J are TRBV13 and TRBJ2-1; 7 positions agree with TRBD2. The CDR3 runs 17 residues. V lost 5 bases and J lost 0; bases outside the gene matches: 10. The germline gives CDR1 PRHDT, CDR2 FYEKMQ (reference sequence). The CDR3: CASSHRSGGSSYNEQFF. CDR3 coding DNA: TGTGCCAGCAGCCACCGGAGTGGCGGGAGCTCCTACAATGAGCAGTTCTTC.

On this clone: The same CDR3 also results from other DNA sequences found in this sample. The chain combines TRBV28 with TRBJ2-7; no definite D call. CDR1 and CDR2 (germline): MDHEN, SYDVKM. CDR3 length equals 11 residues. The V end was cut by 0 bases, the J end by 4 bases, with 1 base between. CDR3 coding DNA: TGTGCCAGCAGTTTATGGTACGAGCAGTACTTC. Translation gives CASSLWYEQYF.